This entry lists 29 T cell receptor beta chains sequenced from one sample in a study of shared clonotypes between healthy human individuals. Libraries were prepared by immunoSEQ multiplex PCR; TCRdb keeps only in-frame clonotypes and omits some of them. The table shows about 2.1 million clones, with around 93% occurring only once. Cells designated naive CD8 were CD45RO-negative and were positively selected for CCR7, with terminally differentiated effector memory CD45RA+ cells excluded. The specimen sequenced was naive CD8+ T cells from PBMCs. The source is a man younger than 30 in good health. Some clones in this sample may be carry-over from other donors' samples.

This chain connects TRBV10-3 to TRBJ2-7; D possibly matches TRBD1 or TRBD2 (5 bases each). Germline V gene sequence: CDR1 ENHRY, CDR2 SYGVKD. V shed 4 bases and J shed 0 bases, with 10 bases lying between them. The CDR3 loop spans 14 amino acids. CDR3 region: CAISGRDGSYEQYF. Here the CDR3 DNA reads TGTGCCATCAGTGGTCGGGACGGCTCCTACGAGCAGTACTTC.

DNA for the CDR3: TGCGCCAGCAGCCAAGTGGTGGAAGCCAAAAACATTCAGTACTTC. Its protein is CASSQVVEAKNIQYF. The chain employs TRBV4-1 and TRBJ2-4; D is unclear. The V and J ends lost 1 base and 0 bases respectively, with 7 bases between them. The CDR3 loop spans 15 amino acids. In germline, CDR1 is MGHRA, CDR2 YSYEKL.

V and J are TRBV6-5 and TRBJ1-1; TRBD1 aligns across 7 bases. The CDR3 sequence is 14 residues long. The V segment lost 4 bases and the J segment 5 bases; nucleotides outside the gene matches: 7. Germline V gives CDR1 MNHEY, CDR2 SVGAGI. The CDR3 bases are TGTGCCAGCAGTTCAGGCAGGGGGGTTACTGAAGCTTTCTTT. This encodes CASSSGRGVTEAFF.

Points on this clone: The sample carries other DNA sequences with the same CDR3. This chain joins TRBV7-2 and TRBJ2-3; D uncertain. The V gene's germline CDR1 is SGHTA and CDR2 FQGNSA. V was cut by 5 bases and J by 0 bases, with 6 bases left in between. The CDR3 is 13 residues long. The CDR3 sequence: CASSLISTDTQYF. CDR3 sequence (DNA): TGTGCCAGCAGCCTAATTAGCACAGATACGCAGTATTTT.

This chain links TRBV5-1 with TRBJ2-2, with 9 bases matching TRBD1. The germline gives CDR1 SGHRS, CDR2 YFSETQ. This CDR3 has 17 residues. Trimming took 4 bases from V and 5 from J; bases not matched to a gene: 12. This CDR3 is CASSPPGGTGRTGELFF. The CDR3 DNA reads as TGCGCCAGCAGCCCCCCAGGAGGGACAGGGAGGACCGGGGAGCTGTTTTTT.

J is TRBJ2-7 and V is TRBV2; tentatively, D is TRBD1 or TRBD2 (5 bases each). The V end was cut by 7 bases, the J end by 4 bases, with 17 bases between. This CDR3 region has 14 residues. Per the germline V gene, CDR1 is SNHLY and CDR2 is FYNNEI. The CDR3 region is CASMVRDGTYEQYF. Written as DNA, the CDR3 is TGTGCCAGCATGGTCAGGGACGGAACATACGAGCAGTACTTC.

The CDR3 bases are TGCGCCAGCAGTGGGGGACAGAGCACCTACGAGCAGTACTTC. Its protein product is CASSGGQSTYEQYF. The J gene is TRBJ2-7, the V gene TRBV10-2; 7 bases map to TRBD1. The CDR3 is 14 amino acids. Trimming took 4 bases from V and 2 from J; bases not matched to a gene: 5. Germline CDR1 reads WSHSY; CDR2 reads SAAADI.

The chain recombines TRBV4-1 with TRBJ2-5; 7 positions agree with TRBD1. The length of the CDR3 is 15 residues. Germline V gene data show CDR1 as MGHRA and CDR2 as YSYEKL. Trimming removed 3 bases from V and 4 bases from J; junction bases left unmatched: 8. The CDR3 nucleotides read TGCGCCAGCAGCCACCAAGACAGGGTTGGAGAGACCCAGTACTTC. Translated: CASSHQDRVGETQYF.

CDR3 in DNA: TGCGCCAGTACACCGGGTCTAGCGGGAGGAGATGAGCAGTTCTTC. It yields the protein CASTPGLAGGDEQFF. The chain employs TRBV4-3 and TRBJ2-1; 11 positions agree with TRBD2. In germline, CDR1 is LGHNA, CDR2 YSLEER. V was pared by 9 bases and J by 8 bases, with 12 bases of the junction left unmatched. The CDR3 is 15 residues long.

On this clone: Different DNA sequences within this sample yield the same CDR3. The chain uses TRBV7-9 and TRBJ2-7; perhaps D is TRBD1 or TRBD2 (5 bases each). Germline V lookup: CDR1 SEHNR, CDR2 FQNEAQ (reference sequence). The V and J ends lost 8 bases and 7 bases respectively, with 9 bases between them. This CDR3 has 10 amino acids. Here the CDR3 reads CASSEGEQYF. The CDR3 DNA sequence: TGTGCCAGCTCTGAGGGGGAGCAGTACTTC. The full variable domain, completed using reference TRBV7-9 and TRBJ2-7, is DTGVSQNPRHKITKRGQNVTFRCDPISEHNRLYWYRQTLGQGPEFLTYFQNEAQLEKSRLLSDRFSAERPKGSFSTLEIQRTEQGDSAMYLCASSEGEQYFGPGTRLTVT.

The gene calls are TRBV27 and TRBJ2-7; 9 bases agree with TRBD1. V lost 6 bases, J lost 5 bases, and 5 bases stayed unmatched. The CDR3 contains 13 residues. CDR1 and CDR2 from the germline V gene are MNHEY and SMNVEV (reference sequence). The CDR3 coding sequence is TGTGCCAGCAGCGGGACAGGGTGGGACGAGCAGTACTTC. Translation gives CASSGTGWDEQYF.

The chain has TRBV5-4 and TRBJ2-7; 7 bases map to TRBD1. V was pared by 3 bases and J by 3 bases, with 12 bases of the junction left unmatched. There are 16 residues in the CDR3. Germline V gene sequence: CDR1 SGHNT, CDR2 YYREEE (reference sequence). Written as DNA, the CDR3 is TGTGCCAGCAGCTCTGGACCGGACAGGCGATACTACGAGCAGTACTTC. Encoded protein: CASSSGPDRRYYEQYF.

CDR3 protein: CASSSGTGSDTQYF. As DNA, the CDR3 is TGTGCCAGCAGTTCCGGGACAGGGTCAGATACGCAGTATTTT. V gene TRBV2 combines with J gene TRBJ2-3; TRBD1 matches at 9 bases. With V trimmed by 5 bases and J by 4 bases, 4 bases remained unmatched. CDR1 and CDR2 from the germline V gene are SNHLY and FYNNEI. The CDR3 spans 14 residues.

V gene TRBV5-1 combines with J gene TRBJ2-1, with 11 bases that match TRBD2. There are 15 residues in the CDR3. Trimming took 3 bases from V and 6 from J; bases not matched to a gene: 5. Looked up from germline, CDR1 is SGHRS and CDR2 is YFSETQ. The DNA for the CDR3 is TGCGCCAGCAGCTCCGGGACTAGCGGAGGCAATGAGCAGTTCTTC. Translating it yields CASSSGTSGGNEQFF.

To note about this clone: A read error may explain this, as a much larger clone is one base away. Within the sample, other DNA sequences also encode this same CDR3. This chain links TRBV11-2 with TRBJ2-7; a weak D match, TRBD2 (5 bases). Deletions cut 3 bases from V and 0 bases from J, with 6 bases between. Germline V gene data show CDR1 as SGHAT and CDR2 as FQNNGV. This CDR3 region has 13 residues. The chain's CDR3 is CASSLGSSYEQYF. The CDR3 DNA is TGTGCCAGCAGCTTGGGGAGCTCCTACGAGCAGTACTTC.

The gene calls are TRBV28 and TRBJ2-1; D not certain. The germline V and J ends were trimmed by 5 bases and 5 bases, with 13 bases remaining between them. The CDR3 loop spans 14 amino acids. The germline CDR1 and CDR2 sequences are MDHEN and SYDVKM. CDR3 in amino acids: CASSPGAWDNEQFF. CDR3 bases: TGTGCCAGCAGTCCCGGAGCTTGGGACAATGAGCAGTTCTTC.

The chain recombines TRBV29-1 with TRBJ2-7, with D unclear. V was shortened by 4 bases and J by 1 base, with 8 bases between the two germline ends. The CDR3 extends over 12 amino acids. CDR1 SQVTM and CDR2 ANQGSEA come from the germline V gene. CDR3 coding DNA: TGCAGCGTTGGGTCTATGTCCTACGAGCAGTACTTC. Translation: CSVGSMSYEQYF.

The chain carries TRBV15 and TRBJ1-3; D might be TRBD1 (5 bases). From germline, CDR1 is LNHNV and CDR2 YYDKDF (reference sequence). CDR3 length: 18 residues. Trimming took off 0 bases at V and 2 bases at J, with 17 bases between the two ends. The CDR3 region is CATSRDVELGGAGNTIYF. The DNA for the CDR3 is TGTGCCACCAGCAGAGATGTTGAGTTAGGAGGGGCTGGAAACACCATATATTTT.

The chain is built from TRBV10-3 and TRBJ2-7, with 7 bases aligning to TRBD2. Trimming removed 8 bases from V and 7 bases from J; junction bases left unmatched: 5. The V gene's germline CDR1 is ENHRY and CDR2 SYGVKD. This CDR3 comprises 11 residues. CDR3 residues: CAIGGRGEQYF. The CDR3 DNA follows: TGTGCCATCGGGGGGAGGGGTGAGCAGTACTTC.

This chain connects TRBV7-9 to TRBJ1-2; possible D gene TRBD1, 6 bases. Per germline, CDR1 SEHNR and CDR2 FQNEAQ (reference sequence). V was cut by 5 bases and J by 4 bases, with 14 bases left in between. The CDR3 runs 14 residues. In nucleotides, the CDR3 is TGTGCCAGCAGCCCAACGGGGGCGATCTATGGCTACACCTTC. It codes for CASSPTGAIYGYTF.

The V call is TRBV5-1, the J call TRBJ1-1, with TRBD1 identical over 8 bases. The CDR3 spans 14 residues. The V and J ends lost 4 bases and 4 bases, in that order; junction bases with no gene match: 6. Germline V gene lookup returns CDR1 SGHRS and CDR2 YFSETQ. CDR3 in amino acids: CASSPGRGLTEAFF. The CDR3 region has the DNA TGCGCCAGCAGCCCAGGCAGGGGGCTCACTGAAGCTTTCTTT.

The rearrangement links TRBV4-1 to TRBJ1-4; D is possibly TRBD1 (5 bases). The V gene lost 0 bases and the J gene lost 5 bases, with 13 bases spanning the gap. The CDR3 totals 16 residues. The germline V gene has CDR1 MGHRA and CDR2 YSYEKL. The CDR3 region is CASSQEEETVNEKLFF. In DNA, the CDR3 is TGCGCCAGCAGCCAAGAGGAGGAGACAGTAAATGAAAAACTGTTTTTT.

This sequence joins TRBV19 and TRBJ2-3, with TRBD1 as a possible D gene (5 bases). This CDR3 comprises 15 residues. Deletions cut 2 bases from V and 5 bases from J, with 14 bases between. Per germline, CDR1 LNHDA and CDR2 SQIVND (reference sequence). CDR3 region: CASSIRTNGKDTQYF. DNA for the CDR3: TGTGCCAGTAGTATACGGACAAATGGAAAAGATACGCAGTATTTT.

V and J are TRBV6-6 and TRBJ2-5; 8 bases agree with TRBD2. Germline V lookup: CDR1 MNHNY, CDR2 SVGAGI (reference sequence). The V gene end was trimmed by 11 bases and the J gene end by 4 bases; junction bases not matched to a gene: 15. This CDR3 is 15 amino acids long. The CDR3 protein is CASCALGGRLETQYF. The DNA for the CDR3 is TGTGCCTCTTGCGCTCTGGGCGGGAGGTTAGAGACCCAGTACTTC.

As for this clone: The sample has other DNA sequences that encode this CDR3 too. This sequence joins TRBV27 and TRBJ1-1, with D tentatively TRBD1 (5 bases). The V and J ends lost 2 bases and 1 base respectively, with 5 bases between them. Germline V gene sequence: CDR1 MNHEY, CDR2 SMNVEV (reference sequence). CDR3 size: 13 residues. The CDR3 coding sequence is TGTGCCAGCAGTTTAACAGGGAACACTGAAGCTTTCTTT. It yields the protein CASSLTGNTEAFF.

This chain links TRBV7-2 with TRBJ2-5, with D possibly matching TRBD1 (5 bases). The germline V gene encodes CDR1 SGHTA and CDR2 FQGNSA. Between the trimmed V and J ends, which lost 1 base and 2 bases, there was a span of 17 bases. The CDR3 contains 17 residues. The CDR3 DNA sequence: TGTGCCAGCAGCTTAGTATTAGGGGCCATACCGCAAGAGACCCAGTACTTC. Translated: CASSLVLGAIPQETQYF.

The chain uses TRBV14 and TRBJ2-3; no clear D. Germline assignment: CDR1 SGHDN and CDR2 FVKESK. The CDR3 has 16 amino acids. V was clipped by 0 bases and J by 3 bases, with 13 bases between them. The CDR3 DNA reads TGTGCCAGCAGCCAAGATTCCCGCATGGGGACAGATACGCAGTATTTT. Amino acid sequence: CASSQDSRMGTDTQYF.

V and J are TRBV7-9 and TRBJ1-2; D might be TRBD1 (5 bases). This CDR3 spans 16 amino acids. Germline lookup yields CDR1 SEHNR and CDR2 FQNEAQ (reference sequence). Trimming pared 5 bases from V and 5 bases from J, leaving 21 bases between. CDR3 sequence (DNA): TGTGCCAGCAGCCCGCCGCACGGGGCGCAGGAGTATGGCTACACCTTC. Its translation is CASSPPHGAQEYGYTF.

The chain is built from TRBV5-1 and TRBJ2-7; TRBD1 aligns across 7 bases. CDR1 and CDR2 (germline): SGHRS, YFSETQ. Trimming at V came to 3 bases and at J to 5 bases, leaving 8 bases not matched to a gene. The CDR3 is 14 residues long. The CDR3 DNA follows: TGCGCCAGCAGCTGGAGCCGACAGGGCGACGAGCAGTACTTC. Amino acid sequence: CASSWSRQGDEQYF.